This TCR beta chain was retrieved from a study of vaccination effects on CD4 cells after COVID-19. Study outcomes and limitations: By a late point after vaccination, infection- and vaccine-induced clones had shrunk markedly through clonal contraction.

As to this clone: What it binds is not known.

Per the germline V gene, CDR1 is MGHRA and CDR2 is YSYEKL. This CDR3 is 13 amino acids long. V was shortened by 2 bases and J by 4 bases, with 7 bases between the two germline ends. Subsequent to a culture period of about ten days, CD4+ T cells were isolated. Everyone in the study got two shots of either the BNT162b2 or mRNA-1273 vaccine. Recipients of the vaccine had no prior SARS-CoV-2 infection and negative nucleocapsid antibodies. Generated by immunoSEQ multiplex PCR, the TCRdb table keeps only in-frame clones and is missing some. The data show about 40,000 clones, with around two thirds seen just once and 7% to 8% held by the top ten.

J is TRBJ2-3 and V is TRBV4-1, with a possible D match to TRBD2 (6 bases). The specimen comprised CD4+ T cells from PBMCs cultured without peptide, sampled after COVID-19 vaccination. This TCR was recovered from a human donor who received a COVID-19 vaccine. DNA of the CDR3: TGCGCCAGCAGCCAACCGGGGGCAGATACGCAGTATTTT. It is translated as CASSQPGADTQYF.